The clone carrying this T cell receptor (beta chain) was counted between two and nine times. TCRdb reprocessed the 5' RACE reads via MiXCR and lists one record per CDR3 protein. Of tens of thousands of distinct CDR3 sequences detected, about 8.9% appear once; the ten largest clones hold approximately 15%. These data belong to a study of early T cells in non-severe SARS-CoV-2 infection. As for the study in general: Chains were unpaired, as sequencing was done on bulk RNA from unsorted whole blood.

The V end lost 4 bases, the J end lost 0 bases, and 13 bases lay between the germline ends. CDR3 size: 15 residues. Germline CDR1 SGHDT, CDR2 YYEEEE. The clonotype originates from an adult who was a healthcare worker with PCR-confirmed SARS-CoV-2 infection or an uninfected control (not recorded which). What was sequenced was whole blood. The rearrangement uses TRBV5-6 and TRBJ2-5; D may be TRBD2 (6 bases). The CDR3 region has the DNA TGTGCCAGCAGCCTATACCGGGACTACCAAGAGACCCAGTACTTC. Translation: CASSLYRDYQETQYF.